What follows are 11 T cell receptor beta chains derived from one specimen sequenced in a study of T cell repertoires in cytomegalovirus infection (dated by TCRdb to about 2019). Sequencing was carried out with an Illumina HiSeq 1500. Using fastp at Q25 and MiXCR, TCRdb reprocessed the public reads and kept productive beta chains. Rows merge per CDR3 protein into single entries with the most common DNA and genes. The sample data list under 850,000 distinct CDR3 sequences, and 35% of these were observed just once. The ten largest make up around 2.6% of the sample. The specimen sequenced was PBMCs. These receptors originate from a human donor in good health (CMV status not recorded). Some clones in this sample may be carry-over from other donors' samples.

As concerns this clonotype: A much bigger clone sits one base away, suggesting this may be a read error. The chain uses TRBV7-2 and TRBJ2-2, with 10 nucleotides matching TRBD2. Germline V gene data show CDR1 as SGHTA and CDR2 as FQGNSA. This CDR3 has 17 amino acids. In nucleotides, the CDR3 is TGTGCCAGCGTAAGGGAGGGACTAGCGAGTAACACCCGGGAGCTGTTTTTT. Its translation is CASVREGLASNTRELFF.

The chain employs TRBV5-6 and TRBJ1-3; tentative D call: TRBD1 (6 bases). The length of the CDR3 is 15 residues. Trimming took off 2 bases at V and 4 bases at J, with 13 bases between the two ends. Per the germline V gene, CDR1 is SGHDT and CDR2 is YYEEEE. CDR3 sequence reads: CASSLPGAPGNTIYF. CDR3 nucleotides: TGTGCCAGCAGCTTACCAGGGGCACCGGGAAACACCATATATTTT.

The chain is built from TRBV29-1 and TRBJ2-1, with 10 positions matching TRBD2. CDR1 SQVTM and CDR2 ANQGSEA come from the germline V gene. Trimming cost V 6 bases and J 0 bases; bases outside gene matches: 2. This CDR3 is built from 14 residues. The CDR3 DNA reads TGCAGCGTCCGACTAGCGGGCTCCTACAATGAGCAGTTCTTC. Its translation is CSVRLAGSYNEQFF.

This clonotype was seen ten or more times. The gene calls are TRBV28 and TRBJ1-5, with D uncertain. The CDR3 length is 15 residues. V lost 9 bases and J 0 bases, leaving 15 bases between the germline ends. Germline CDR1 and CDR2: MDHEN and SYDVKM. This CDR3 reads CASDVGQVSNQPQHF. The CDR3, as DNA: TGTGCCAGTGACGTCGGGCAGGTTAGCAATCAGCCCCAGCATTTT.

In its sample, this clonotype was seen many times. This chain joins TRBV7-9 and TRBJ1-1; 7 nucleotides align to TRBD1. The length of the CDR3 is 14 residues. Losses at the gene ends were 4 bases for V and 4 bases for J; bases not matched to a gene: 6. CDR1 and CDR2 from the germline V gene are SEHNR and FQNEAQ (reference sequence). The CDR3 loop is CASSSRQGITEAFF. The CDR3, as DNA: TGTGCCAGCAGCTCGCGACAGGGTATCACTGAAGCTTTCTTT.

This clonotype appeared a few times. This chain links TRBV7-6 with TRBJ2-5; 8 nucleotides line up with TRBD2. The length of the CDR3 is 15 residues. The ends lost 1 base at V and 4 bases at J; junction bases unmatched: 5. Germline V gene data show CDR1 as SGHVS and CDR2 as FNYEAQ. CDR3 loop: CASSLGVAGLETQYF. The DNA for the CDR3 is TGTGCCAGCAGCTTAGGGGTAGCGGGATTAGAGACCCAGTACTTC.

This clonotype has a count of ten or more. The DNA for the CDR3 is TGCGCCAGCAGCCAACCGGGAACAACTAATGAAAAACTGTTTTTT. Translating it yields CASSQPGTTNEKLFF. The chain recombines TRBV4-1 with TRBJ1-4; no firm D call. The germline V gene has CDR1 MGHRA and CDR2 YSYEKL. The V end lost 2 bases, the J end lost 0 bases, and 7 bases lay between the germline ends. The CDR3 is 15 amino acids.

The chain links TRBV28 to TRBJ1-5; D uncertain. The CDR3 sequence is 15 residues long. The V gene lost 2 bases and the J gene lost 7 bases, with 15 bases spanning the gap. The V gene's germline CDR1 is MDHEN and CDR2 SYDVKM. The CDR3 nucleotides are TGTGCCAGCAGTTTAGTTGGCCTGCCCGGGCAGCCCCAGCATTTT. Its protein product is CASSLVGLPGQPQHF.

This clonotype came up once. With a much larger clone just one base away, this may be a read error. The chain joins TRBV7-8 to TRBJ1-1, with D possibly being TRBD1 (5 bases). Germline lookup yields CDR1 SGHVS and CDR2 FQNEAQ. The CDR3 covers 15 residues. Trimming stripped 6 bases from V and 0 bases from J, with 14 bases between. In nucleotides, the CDR3 is TGTGCCAGCAGGTCAATGGGGCAGTTGAACACTGAAGCTTTCTTT. It is translated as CASRSMGQLNTEAFF.

The chain joins TRBV4-1 to TRBJ2-7, with D unclear. The CDR3 runs 13 residues. Trimming left V 3 bases short and J 4 bases short, with 10 bases between. The germline V gene encodes CDR1 MGHRA and CDR2 YSYEKL. The CDR3 coding sequence is TGCGCCAGCAGCCAGATAGGTGGGTACGAGCAGTACTTC. Its translation is CASSQIGGYEQYF.

The chain joins TRBV5-3 to TRBJ1-5, with no clear D. TRBV5-3 is placed among ORFs of uncertain function. Trimming removed 8 bases from V and 0 bases from J, with 21 bases in between. The CDR3 loop spans 17 amino acids. CDR3 nucleotides: TGTGCCAGCAGCCGCCGGGATACACCGTTTAGCAATCAGCCCCAGCATTTT. It encodes CASSRRDTPFSNQPQHF.